Listed below are T cell receptor beta chains from one sample, sequenced in a study of Graves' ophthalmopathy and Graves' hyperthyroidism. TCRdb re-derived calls from the multiplex PCR reads in MiXCR, one entry per CDR3 protein. The profile shows 400,000 to 450,000 distinct CDR3 sequences, around a fifth of them singletons. The sequenced material came from peripheral blood. All receptors derive from a woman in her late teens or twenties with stable Graves' hyperthyroidism. Both conserved end residues are part of each CDR3. The D gene is left open where the match is weak.

V	J	D	CDR3
TRBV29-1	TRBJ2-5	-	CSVGTSTLKETQYF
TRBV6-5	TRBJ2-2	TRBD2	CASSAGLAGESGELFF
TRBV7-9	TRBJ2-5	-	CASSFWTTGQETQYF
TRBV12-3/TRBV12-4	TRBJ2-5	-	CASRRTVETQYF
TRBV15	TRBJ1-5	-	CATSRDPLSNQPQHF
TRBV6-1	TRBJ1-1	-	CASSVGIQGITEAFF
TRBV24-1	TRBJ1-3	-	CATSDRRSGNTIYF
TRBV28	TRBJ2-7	TRBD1	CASGGGGQGYEQYF
TRBV6-1	TRBJ1-1	-	CASRDRGKMNTEAFF
TRBV20-1	TRBJ2-2	TRBD1	CSAAKPTGASGELFF
TRBV6-1	TRBJ2-7	TRBD1	CASGRTGDEQCF
TRBV12-5	TRBJ2-7	-	CASGLCGRVSESSYEQYF
TRBV29-1	TRBJ2-7	TRBD1	CSVDRGPGEQYF
TRBV2	TRBJ2-7	TRBD1	CASRLRGLPSYEQYF
TRBV10-3	TRBJ2-5	-	CAISGQGSETQYF
TRBV28	TRBJ1-5	-	CASSLSLGGGQPQHF
TRBV4-3	TRBJ2-7	-	CASSQDWRARYEQYF
TRBV7-2	TRBJ2-5	TRBD2	CASSTPTSGMGETQYF
TRBV5-1	TRBJ2-6	TRBD1	CASSKGGTGMSGANVLTF
TRBV12-3/TRBV12-4	TRBJ2-5	-	CASSLMTRETQYF
TRBV12-3/TRBV12-4	TRBJ2-5	-	CASSPRTVETQYF
TRBV20-1	TRBJ2-5	TRBD2	CSARTSGPQTQYF
TRBV5-6	TRBJ2-7	-	CASSLYIWGTYEQYF
TRBV12-3/TRBV12-4	TRBJ1-5	-	CASSLDSYNQPQHF